The rows below give T cell receptor beta chains drawn from one sample of a study of cytomegalovirus exposure and HLA in healthy donors. TCRdb's table, derived via immunoSEQ multiplex PCR, lists solely in-frame clones and lacks some. Of fewer than 110,000 clones in the sample, around 75% were seen once. Sequenced: PBMCs. The receptors originated from a man aged 50 or older in good health and CMV-seronegative. Both conserved end residues are part of each CDR3. A D gene is named only where the DNA matches it firmly. Size is stated for part of the rows, as once, few or many counts, or as a class when the clone is expanded.

TRBD2	TRBJ2-1	-	TRBV4-1	TGCGCCAGCAGCCAAGAAAAGGCGGGGGGGCGGGCTGAGCAGTTCTTC	CASSQEKAGGRAEQFF
TRBD1	TRBJ2-1	-	TRBV7-9	TGTGCCAGCAGCTGGGGACAGGGCCCTTACAATGAGCAGTTCTTC	CASSWGQGPYNEQFF
TRBD1	TRBJ1-6	-	TRBV14	TGTGCCAGCAGCATCGACAGGGGAAACAGGGGTTCACCCCTCCACTTT	CASSIDRGNRGSPLHF
TRBD2	TRBJ2-1	-	TRBV4-2	TGTGCCAGCAGCCAAGGCTGGAGCGGGGGGGCCGGCAATGAGCAGTTCTTC	CASSQGWSGGAGNEQFF
-	TRBJ1-2	-	TRBV6-1	TGTGCCAGCATCCCACCAGGGGTGATCTATGGCTACACCTTC	CASIPPGVIYGYTF
TRBD2	TRBJ2-3	-	TRBV5-4	TGTGCCAGCAGCTCCCTAGCGGGAGGGCCGACAGATACGCAGTATTTT	CASSSLAGGPTDTQYF
-	TRBJ2-2	-	TRBV10-3	TGTGCCATCAGTGATCAAGGGCGGGCCGGGGAGCTGTTTTTT	CAISDQGRAGELFF
TRBD2	TRBJ2-3	-	TRBV5-1	TGCGCCAGCAGCCAACACCTTAGCGGGTCTAGCACAGATACGCAGTATTTT	CASSQHLSGSSTDTQYF
TRBD2	TRBJ2-3	-	TRBV2	TGTGCCAACCGCGGGGGGACATCTAGCACAGATACGCAGTATTTT	CANRGGTSSTDTQYF
-	TRBJ1-5	-	TRBV6-5	TGTGCCAGCAGAGACACAAGCAATCAGCCCCAGCATTTT	CASRDTSNQPQHF
TRBD2	TRBJ2-4	-	TRBV11-2	TGTGCCAGCAGCACCGGGGGGGCCGGAAACATTCAGTACTTC	CASSTGGAGNIQYF
-	TRBJ1-2	-	TRBV11-2	TGTGCCAGCAGCTTAAGTATGGGCGCCGGGGACTATGGCTACACCTTC	CASSLSMGAGDYGYTF
-	TRBJ2-5	-	TRBV28	TGTGCCAGCAGTTTCGCCAGGGTCGCAGAGACCCAGTACTTC	CASSFARVAETQYF
-	TRBJ1-2	-	TRBV7-9	TGTTCCAGCAGCTTGGACACGCGAGACTATGGCTACACCTTC	CSSSLDTRDYGYTF
TRBD1	TRBJ2-5	once	TRBV12-5	TGTGCTAGTGGCCGGGACAGGGGAGAGACCCAGTACTTC	CASGRDRGETQYF
TRBD2	TRBJ2-1	-	TRBV5-4	TGTGCCAGCAGCTCGGTAGCGGGAGAGAACAATGAGCAGTTCTTC	CASSSVAGENNEQFF
-	TRBJ2-5	few	TRBV7-2	TGTGCCAGCAGTCAGAACGGGGAAAGGGAGACCCAGTACTTC	CASSQNGERETQYF
-	TRBJ1-1	-	TRBV9	TGTGCCAGCAGCGAGACCCAGACAGGCCCAGCTTTCTTT	CASSETQTGPAFF
TRBD2	TRBJ2-3	-	TRBV5-1	TGCGCCAGCAGCTTGGCTAGCGGGGGGGCAGATACGCAGTATTTT	CASSLASGGADTQYF
-	TRBJ2-2	-	TRBV5-1	TGCGCCAGCAGAACCTACGGAGCTTCTACCAACACCGGGGAGCTGTTTTTT	CASRTYGASTNTGELFF
-	TRBJ2-1	few	TRBV18	TGTGCCAGCTCAACTAGTAGTTTACCGAGTGAGCAGTTCTTC	CASSTSSLPSEQFF
-	TRBJ2-1	-	TRBV15	TGTGCCACCAGCAGAGACGGGAGTTGGTCCTACAATGAGCAGTTCTTC	CATSRDGSWSYNEQFF
-	TRBJ2-7	-	TRBV27	TGTGCCAGCAGATCCCGTGGCAGGGCCACCTACGAGCAGTACTTC	CASRSRGRATYEQYF
TRBD1	TRBJ1-5	few	TRBV6-1	TGTGCCAGCAGTGAAACGGCAGGGGGCGGTGGGAATCAGCCCCAGCATTTT	CASSETAGGGGNQPQHF
-	TRBJ1-5	-	TRBV18	TGTGCCAGCTCACTATTTGGACAGCATCAGCCCCAGCATTTT	CASSLFGQHQPQHF
-	TRBJ1-3	-	TRBV18	TGTGCCAGCTCACCGGGGCGGAACTCTGGAAACACCATATATTTT	CASSPGRNSGNTIYF
TRBD1	TRBJ2-7	-	TRBV27	TGTGCCAGCAAAGGGGGCCGAACAGGGCTGGTTTCCTACGAGCAGTACTTC	CASKGGRTGLVSYEQYF
-	TRBJ2-3	-	TRBV19	TGTGCCAGTAGTGCACTACCGATCACAGATACGCAGTATTTT	CASSALPITDTQYF
-	TRBJ2-5	-	TRBV11-1	TGTGCCAGCAGCACCAGAGAGACCCAGTACTTC	CASSTRETQYF
TRBD1	TRBJ2-7	-	TRBV2	TGTGCCAGCAGCCGGGACAGGAGGGAGCAGTACTTC	CASSRDRREQYF
TRBD1	TRBJ2-5	-	TRBV7-9	TGTGCCAGCTCGGACACAGGGGCAAGCGGGACCCAGTACTTC	CASSDTGASGTQYF
-	TRBJ2-5	-	TRBV5-1	TGCGCCAGCAGCTTGGATAGCGTCCAAGAGACCCAGTACTTC	CASSLDSVQETQYF
TRBD2	TRBJ2-1	-	TRBV28	TGTGCCAGCAGTCCCCAGCGGGAGCGGGGATACTATGAGCAGTTCTTC	CASSPQRERGYYEQFF
-	TRBJ2-5	-	TRBV4-3	TGCGCCAGCAGCCAAGAGACCGCGGGGACCCAGTACTTC	CASSQETAGTQYF
-	TRBJ2-1	-	TRBV30	TGTGCCTGGAGTGCCGTAGGACGGGGTGAGCAGTTCTTC	CAWSAVGRGEQFF
TRBD1	TRBJ2-7	-	TRBV27	TGTGCCAGCAGTCAGTTCGGACAGGGGGCGTACGAGCAGTACTTC	CASSQFGQGAYEQYF
TRBD1	TRBJ2-1	-	TRBV28	TGTGCCAGCAGCGGACAGGGGCGGGTTGAGCAGTTCTTC	CASSGQGRVEQFF
-	TRBJ1-2	-	TRBV11-2	TGTGCCAGCAGCCCACAGAACTTTAACTATGGCTACACCTTC	CASSPQNFNYGYTF
-	TRBJ2-2	-	TRBV30	TGTGCCTGGAGTATACTAGGACGGAACACCGGGGAGCTGTTTTTT	CAWSILGRNTGELFF
-	TRBJ1-6	-	TRBV6-5	TGTGCCAGCAGTTACTCCGACCGAGGCGAGAATTCACCCCTCCACTTT	CASSYSDRGENSPLHF
-	TRBJ1-1	-	TRBV10-1	TGCGCCAGCTCCAGGGGAGTGAACACTGAAGCTTTCTTT	CASSRGVNTEAFF
-	TRBJ2-3	once	TRBV5-1	TGCGCCAGCAGCCCGAGGAGGGCGGGGACCACAGATACGCAGTATTTT	CASSPRRAGTTDTQYF